This T cell receptor beta chain appears in the sequencing data of a study of T cell clonality in common variable immunodeficiency. Study-level points and caveats: CVID subjects showed higher TCRbeta clonality than healthy controls. Common variable immunodeficiency TCR beta sequences reportedly had fewer deletions and N-nucleotide insertions.

Profiled with immunoSEQ multiplex PCR; TCRdb holds only in-frame clones, not every one. Reported are tens of thousands of clones, none seen only once; the ten largest carry about 4%. Germline V lookup: CDR1 LNHDA, CDR2 SQIVND (reference sequence). After removal of 6 bases from V and 3 bases from J, the junction contained 8 bases not matched to a gene. This CDR3 spans 15 amino acids. In this sample, this clone turned up many times. Its antigen is unidentified. The CDR3 end falls 3 residues outside the read, so it is completed with the germline J gene. The rearrangement uses TRBV19 and TRBJ1-5, with 7 bases aligning to TRBD1. The specimen was peripheral blood mononuclear cells. The receptor's source is a person between 18 and 70 years old in good health. The CDR3 DNA, read in part, is TGTGCCAGTAGAAGTTGGACAGGCCTCAATCAGCCC. It specifies CASRSWTGLNQP. The entire CDR3 protein reads CASRSWTGLNQPQHF.